This T cell receptor beta chain originates from a study of shared clonotypes between healthy human individuals. Overall study context: Each donor's CD8 memory used one plate, CD8 naive two, each CD4 subset three.

Only in-frame clones appear in the TCRdb table, and some are missing; sequencing was by immunoSEQ multiplex PCR. This table has about 2.4 million clones, 90% to 95% appearing once. Trimming took 4 bases from V and 2 from J, leaving 12 bases between them. Germline loops: CDR1 SGHRS, CDR2 YFSETQ. The CDR3 is 14 amino acids. J is TRBJ1-1 and V is TRBV5-1; D may be TRBD1 (5 bases). The sequence was collected from a young man in good health. Sequencing input: naive CD4+ T cells sorted from blood. Regarding subset: CD45RA+ positively selected. The CDR3 loop reads CASSRGNPNTEAFF. CDR3 bases: TGCGCCAGCAGCAGGGGTAATCCCAACACTGAAGCTTTCTTT.